Listed below are T cell receptor beta chains from one sample, sequenced in a study of regulatory dendritic cells for organ transplantation. The repertoire was sequenced with immunoSEQ multiplex PCR; TCRdb's copy has only in-frame clones and lacks some. The sample includes about 30,000 clones, almost 80% seen only once; the top ten take roughly 2.2%. Input material: memory CD4+ T cells from blood. The receptors were gathered from a human donor in good health. CDR3s include the opening cysteine and the closing phenylalanine or tryptophan. A D gene is named only where the DNA matches it firmly. Clone size appears in some rows only: once, few, many, or a class for an expanded clone.

D gene,V gene,J gene,clone size,CDR3 DNA,CDR3 protein
-,TRBV4-1,TRBJ2-1,once,TGCGCCAGCAGCCGGACAGTTAACAATGAGCAGTTCTTC,CASSRTVNNEQFF
-,TRBV7-8,TRBJ2-3,-,TGTGCCAGCAGCCCAGGTGGGGCAGCGGAGACAAATACGCAGTATTTT,CASSPGGAAETNTQYF
-,TRBV7-9,TRBJ2-3,-,TGTGCCAGCAGCTTACGGGGAGGCACAGATACGCAGTATTTT,CASSLRGGTDTQYF
-,TRBV7-3,TRBJ2-3,-,TGTGCCAGCAGCCCGGGACAAAGCACAGATACGCAGTATTTT,CASSPGQSTDTQYF
-,TRBV19,TRBJ2-5,-,TGTGCCAGTAGTAGCCAAGAGACCCAGTACTTC,CASSSQETQYF
-,TRBV4-2,TRBJ2-1,-,TGTGCCAGCAGCCAAGATTGGGGGGCTTCCTACAATGAGCAGTTCTTC,CASSQDWGASYNEQFF
-,TRBV29-1,TRBJ2-7,once,TGCAGCGTCAACAGGGACTCAAGCTCCTACGAGCAGTACTTC,CSVNRDSSSYEQYF
-,TRBV9,TRBJ1-3,few,TGTGCCAGCAGCGTAGGGCCTCCGAGCTCTGGAAACACCATATATTTT,CASSVGPPSSGNTIYF
TRBD1,TRBV7-8,TRBJ1-2,-,TGTGCCTCCACCCGCCAGGGGGAAGGCGGTCGAGGCTACACCTTC,CASTRQGEGGRGYTF
-,TRBV7-6,TRBJ1-1,-,TGTGCCAGCAGCCGCGACCGGAGTACTGAAGCTTTCTTT,CASSRDRSTEAFF
TRBD1,TRBV4-1,TRBJ2-1,-,TGCGCCAGCAGCCCGACCGGGACAGGGGGTATGAATGAGCAGTTCTTC,CASSPTGTGGMNEQFF
-,TRBV29-1,TRBJ1-2,-,TGCAGCGTTGAAGATATTGCGCGGGGCTACACCTTC,CSVEDIARGYTF
-,TRBV20-1,TRBJ2-7,-,TGCAGTGCTAGCAGCAGTCGCGAGCAGTACTTC,CSASSSREQYF
-,TRBV6-5,TRBJ2-2,-,TGTGCCAGCAGATTTAGGGTCGGGGAGCTGTTTTTT,CASRFRVGELFF
-,TRBV5-5,TRBJ1-1,-,TGTGCCAGCAGCTTGACAAGCTCCACTGAAGCTTTCTTT,CASSLTSSTEAFF
TRBD2,TRBV4-1,TRBJ2-5,-,TGCGCCAGCAGCCAAGAGGGACTAATAGGGGAGACCCAGTACTTC,CASSQEGLIGETQYF
-,TRBV7-2,TRBJ2-1,-,TGTGCCAGCAGCTTAGTTTTTTTCGGAGGGGAAAATGAGCAGTTCTTC,CASSLVFFGGENEQFF
-,TRBV9,TRBJ2-3,-,TGTGCCAGCAGCGTATCGACTAGTGGCACAGATACGCAGTATTTT,CASSVSTSGTDTQYF
TRBD1,TRBV14,TRBJ1-2,-,TGTGCCAGCAGCCAACGGGACAGGGGCTCGGCAGGACAATATGGCTACACCTTC,CASSQRDRGSAGQYGYTF
-,TRBV6-1,TRBJ2-2,-,TGTGCCGGCTTAAACAGAAACACCGGGGAGCTGTTTTTT,CAGLNRNTGELFF
TRBD1,TRBV9,TRBJ2-3,-,TGTGCCAGCAGCCCGCGGGACAGGGGCTATCTTAGCACAGATACGCAGTATTTT,CASSPRDRGYLSTDTQYF
TRBD1,TRBV30,TRBJ1-5,-,TGTGCCTGGACCCAAACAGGGGGAGGAAATCAGCCCCAGCATTTT,CAWTQTGGGNQPQHF
TRBD1,TRBV9,TRBJ2-2,-,TGTGCCAGCAGCTTACGGACAGGGGTCGGGAACACCGGGGAGCTGTTTTTT,CASSLRTGVGNTGELFF
TRBD2,TRBV6-6,TRBJ2-7,-,TGTGCCAGCAGTCGTGCCACTAGCGCCGAGCAGTACTTC,CASSRATSAEQYF
-,TRBV4-2,TRBJ2-7,-,TGTGCCAGCAGCCAAGATAGGCTGGAATACGAGCAGTACTTC,CASSQDRLEYEQYF
-,TRBV27,TRBJ2-3,-,TGTGCCAGCAGTTTATACTTGCCGGCGGGGGCCGCGACGGATACGCAGTATTTT,CASSLYLPAGAATDTQYF
-,TRBV6-1,TRBJ1-1,-,TGTGCCAGCAGTGATTCGCGGTGGACAAAAAAACGAGGGACTGAAGCTTTCTTT,CASSDSRWTKKRGTEAFF
-,TRBV30,TRBJ1-1,-,TGTGCCTGCCGTTGGGACGAGAACACTGAAGCTTTCTTT,CACRWDENTEAFF
-,TRBV6-6,TRBJ1-6,-,TGTGCCAGCCAGGCTCCGGGACGGAGAACGGGGTCACCCCTCCACTTT,CASQAPGRRTGSPLHF
-,TRBV7-2,TRBJ2-7,-,TGTGCCAGCAGCCTAGGACACGTCGTGTCCTCCGAGCAGTACTTC,CASSLGHVVSSEQYF
-,TRBV5-5,TRBJ1-1,few,TGTGCCAGCAGCCTGGGACACTCTCGTCCGGGTGAAGCTTTCTTT,CASSLGHSRPGEAFF
TRBD1,TRBV11-2,TRBJ1-1,-,TGTGCCAGCAGCTTAGGTACTCTTCGACAGGGCACTGAAGCTTTCTTT,CASSLGTLRQGTEAFF
-,TRBV7-2,TRBJ2-1,-,TGTGCCAGCAGCTTAGCGCGGGATCGGAGCTCCTACAATGAGCAGTTCTTC,CASSLARDRSSYNEQFF
-,TRBV11-2,TRBJ1-1,-,TGTGCCAGCAGCTTAGGGGGGTATACAGCTATTACTTTCACTGAAGCTTTCTTT,CASSLGGYTAITFTEAFF
TRBD2,TRBV5-4,TRBJ2-3,few,TGTGCCAGCAGCTTGGCTAGCGGGGGGCACGGCACAGATACGCAGTATTTT,CASSLASGGHGTDTQYF
-,TRBV7-9,TRBJ2-2,few,TGTGCCAGCAGCTTAGGGGCAGGGTTCTTCACCGGGGAGCTGTTTTTT,CASSLGAGFFTGELFF
-,TRBV2,TRBJ2-1,-,TGTGCCAGCAGCGCGGAAGGGGGAGCCAATGAGCAGTTCTTC,CASSAEGGANEQFF
-,TRBV4-1,TRBJ2-2,-,TGCGCCAGCACGGGACTGAACACCGGGGAGCTGTTTTTT,CASTGLNTGELFF
-,TRBV6-5,TRBJ2-3,-,TGTGCCAGCAGTCAAAAAATAGCGACCGATACGCAGTATTTT,CASSQKIATDTQYF
-,TRBV19,TRBJ2-6,-,TGTGCCAGTAGTATAAAATCGAGGGGGGATCTTGGGGCCAACGTCCTGACTTTC,CASSIKSRGDLGANVLTF
-,TRBV30,TRBJ1-2,-,TGTGCCTGGAAACCAATTCTTGACAGCCCGCCGAACTATGGCTACACCTTC,CAWKPILDSPPNYGYTF
TRBD1,TRBV7-8,TRBJ2-7,-,TGTGCCAGCAGCTCCGGGACAGGAAGTTTCCACGAGCAGTACTTC,CASSSGTGSFHEQYF
TRBD1,TRBV7-2,TRBJ1-4,once,TGTGCCAGCAGCTCCGCCGACAGGGACTATGAAAAACTGTTTTTT,CASSSADRDYEKLFF
TRBD1,TRBV19,TRBJ1-2,-,TGTGCCAGTAGTAGACAGGGGGCCGGCTATGGCTACACCTTC,CASSRQGAGYGYTF